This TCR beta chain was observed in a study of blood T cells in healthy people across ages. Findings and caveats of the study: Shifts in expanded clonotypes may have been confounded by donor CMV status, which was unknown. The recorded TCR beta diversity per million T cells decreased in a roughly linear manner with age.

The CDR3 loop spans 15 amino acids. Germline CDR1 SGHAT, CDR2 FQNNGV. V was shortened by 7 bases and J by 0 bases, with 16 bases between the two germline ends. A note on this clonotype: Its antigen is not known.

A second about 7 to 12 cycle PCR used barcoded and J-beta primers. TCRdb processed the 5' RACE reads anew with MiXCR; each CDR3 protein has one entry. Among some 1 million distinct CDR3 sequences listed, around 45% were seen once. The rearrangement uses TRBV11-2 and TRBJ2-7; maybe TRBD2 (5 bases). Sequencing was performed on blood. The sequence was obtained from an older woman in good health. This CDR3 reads CASILLVRPSYEQYF. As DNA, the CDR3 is TGTGCCAGCATCCTACTAGTACGACCCTCCTACGAGCAGTACTTC.